This TCR beta chain comes out of a study of blood T cells in healthy people across ages. Notes on the study in general: Greater diversity and more naive CD4+ cells were seen in long-lived donors than in aged donors.

A second about 7 to 11 cycle PCR used barcoded and J-beta primers. Each cDNA molecule carried a tag from a template-switch adaptor that contained 12 random nucleotides. Any given sample supplied a minimum of 3 million CDR3-containing paired-end reads. TCRdb redid the calling of the 5' RACE reads with MiXCR, one entry per CDR3 protein. The table lists over 950,000 distinct CDR3 sequences, around two fifths of them singletons. CDR3 length equals 13 residues. The V gene lost 7 bases and the J gene lost 9 bases, with 13 bases spanning the gap. In germline, CDR1 is SGHAT, CDR2 FQDESV (reference sequence). Note on this clonotype: Its antigen remains unknown.

This TCR was recovered from a man between 18 and 35 years old in good health. Input material: blood. The rearrangement links TRBV11-1 to TRBJ1-6; D gene unclear. CDR3 DNA sequence: TGTGCCAGCACTAAAGGAGGAGGTTCACCCCTCCACTTT. This encodes CASTKGGGSPLHF. The whole variable domain, filled in from reference TRBV11-1 and TRBJ1-6, reads EAEVAQSPRYKITEKSQAVAFWCDPISGHATLYWYRQILGQGPELLVQFQDESVVDDSQLPKDRFSAERLKGVDSTLKIQPAELGDSAMYLCASTKGGGSPLHFGNGTRLTVT.